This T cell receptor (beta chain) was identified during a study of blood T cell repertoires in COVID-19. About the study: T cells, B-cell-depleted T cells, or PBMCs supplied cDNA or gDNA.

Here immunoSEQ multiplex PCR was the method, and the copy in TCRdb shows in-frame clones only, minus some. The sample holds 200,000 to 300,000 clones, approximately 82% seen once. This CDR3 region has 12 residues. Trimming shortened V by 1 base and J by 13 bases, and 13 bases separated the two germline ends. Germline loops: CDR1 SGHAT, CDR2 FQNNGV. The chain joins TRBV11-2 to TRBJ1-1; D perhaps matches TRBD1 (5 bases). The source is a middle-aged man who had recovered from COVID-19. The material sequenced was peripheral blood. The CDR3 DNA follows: TGTGCCAGCAGCTTAGTCGGAGGGGCCGGTTTCTTT. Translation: CASSLVGGAGFF.